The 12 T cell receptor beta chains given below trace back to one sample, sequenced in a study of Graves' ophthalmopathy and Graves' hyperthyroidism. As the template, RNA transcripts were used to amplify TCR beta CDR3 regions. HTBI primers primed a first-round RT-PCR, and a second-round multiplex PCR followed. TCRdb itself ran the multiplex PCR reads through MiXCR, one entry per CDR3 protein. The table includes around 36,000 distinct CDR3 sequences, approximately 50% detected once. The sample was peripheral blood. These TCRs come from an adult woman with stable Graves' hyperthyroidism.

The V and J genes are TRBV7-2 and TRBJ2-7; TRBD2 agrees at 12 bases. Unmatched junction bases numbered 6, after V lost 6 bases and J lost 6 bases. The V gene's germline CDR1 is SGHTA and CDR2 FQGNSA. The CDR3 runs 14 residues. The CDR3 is CASRETSGGREQYF. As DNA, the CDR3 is TGTGCCAGCAGGGAGACTAGCGGGGGACGCGAGCAGTACTTC.

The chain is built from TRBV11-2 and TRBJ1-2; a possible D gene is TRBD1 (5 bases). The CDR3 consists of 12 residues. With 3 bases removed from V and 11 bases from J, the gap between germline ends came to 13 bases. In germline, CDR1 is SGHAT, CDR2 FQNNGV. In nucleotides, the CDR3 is TGTGCCAGCAGCTTTGACAGATTAGGTTACACCTTC. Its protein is CASSFDRLGYTF.

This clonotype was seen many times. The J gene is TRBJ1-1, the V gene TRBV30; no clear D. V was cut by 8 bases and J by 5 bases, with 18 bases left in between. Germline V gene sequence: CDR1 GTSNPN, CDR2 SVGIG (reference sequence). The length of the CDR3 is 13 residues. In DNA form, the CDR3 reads TGTGCCCGGGATGGTGACCGGGCAACTGAAGCTTTCTTT. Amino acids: CARDGDRATEAFF.

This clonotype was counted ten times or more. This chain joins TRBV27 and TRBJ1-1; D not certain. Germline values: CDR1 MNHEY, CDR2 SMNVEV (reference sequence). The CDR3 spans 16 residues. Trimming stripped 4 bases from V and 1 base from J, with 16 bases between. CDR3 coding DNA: TGTGCCAGCAGTTACAAGGCCAATCTACCGAACACTGAAGCTTTCTTT. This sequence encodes CASSYKANLPNTEAFF.

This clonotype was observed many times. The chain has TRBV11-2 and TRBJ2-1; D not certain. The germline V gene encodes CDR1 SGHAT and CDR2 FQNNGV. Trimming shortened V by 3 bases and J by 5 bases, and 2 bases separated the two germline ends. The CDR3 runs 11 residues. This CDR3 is CASSLNNEQFF. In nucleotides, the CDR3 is TGTGCCAGCAGCTTGAACAATGAGCAGTTCTTC.

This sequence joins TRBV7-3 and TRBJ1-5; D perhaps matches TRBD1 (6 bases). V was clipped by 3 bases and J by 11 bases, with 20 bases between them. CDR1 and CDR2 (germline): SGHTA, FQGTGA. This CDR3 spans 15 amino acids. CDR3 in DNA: TGTGCCAGCAGCTTTACGGGGGGCATTGGAGAGACCCAGCATTTT. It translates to CASSFTGGIGETQHF.

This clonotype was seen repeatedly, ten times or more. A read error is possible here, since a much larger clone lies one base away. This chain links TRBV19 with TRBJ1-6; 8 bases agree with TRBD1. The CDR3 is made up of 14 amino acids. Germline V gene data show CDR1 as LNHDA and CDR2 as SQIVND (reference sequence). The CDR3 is CASTPTGANSPPHF. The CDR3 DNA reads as TGTGCCAGTACTCCGACAGGGGCTAATTCACCCCCCCACTTT.

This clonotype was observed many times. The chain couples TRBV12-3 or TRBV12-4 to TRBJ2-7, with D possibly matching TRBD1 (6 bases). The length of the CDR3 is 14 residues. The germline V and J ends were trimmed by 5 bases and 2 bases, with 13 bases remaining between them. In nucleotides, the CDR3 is TGTGCCAGCAGTCAGGGGCACAGGCCCTACGAGCAGTACTTC. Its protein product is CASSQGHRPYEQYF.

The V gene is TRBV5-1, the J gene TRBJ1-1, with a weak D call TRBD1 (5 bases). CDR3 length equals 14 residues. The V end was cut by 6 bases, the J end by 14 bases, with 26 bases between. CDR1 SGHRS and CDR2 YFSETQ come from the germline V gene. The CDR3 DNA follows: TGCGCCAGCACTCTCTCTGGGGGGAACACTGACGCCTTCTTT. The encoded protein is CASTLSGGNTDAFF.

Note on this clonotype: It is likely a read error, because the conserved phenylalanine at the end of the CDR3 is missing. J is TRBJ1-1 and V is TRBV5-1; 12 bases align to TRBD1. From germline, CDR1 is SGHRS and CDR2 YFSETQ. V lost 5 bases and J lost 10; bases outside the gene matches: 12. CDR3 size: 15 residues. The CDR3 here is CASSPGRDRGRGAFL. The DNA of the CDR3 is TGCGCCAGCAGTCCCGGACGGGACAGGGGGCGCGGAGCTTTCCTT.

In nucleotides, the CDR3 is TGCAGTGCCCCTACCGGGACAGCAAATTCACCCCTCCACTTT. Protein: CSAPTGTANSPLHF. J is TRBJ1-6 and V is TRBV20-1, with 7 bases lining up with TRBD1. Germline assignment: CDR1 DFQATT and CDR2 SNEGSKA (reference sequence). Trimming at V came to 6 bases and at J to 7 bases, leaving 9 bases not matched to a gene. This CDR3 is 14 amino acids long.

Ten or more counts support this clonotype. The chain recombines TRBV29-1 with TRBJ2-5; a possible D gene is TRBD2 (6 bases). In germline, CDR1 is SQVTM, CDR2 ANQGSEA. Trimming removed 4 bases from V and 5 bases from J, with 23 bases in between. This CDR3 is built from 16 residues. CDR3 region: CSVVFSRPGSGETQYF. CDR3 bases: TGCAGCGTTGTGTTTTCCCGTCCCGGGAGTGGTGAGACCCAGTACTTC.